Shown below are 22 T cell receptor beta chains from a single sample sequenced in a study of blood T cell repertoires in COVID-19 (TCRdb year 2020). Receptors were amplified or captured by the immunoSEQ multiplex PCR assay. This is the immuneACCESS table as TCRdb keeps it, with only in-frame sequences that have V and J called. A part of the clones is gone; compared with another copy, unresolved V genes explain less than half, and the rest is unexplained. In all, the sample holds 80,000 to 100,000 clones, and around nine tenths of those were seen once. In total, the top ten clones hold about 5% of the sample. What was sequenced was peripheral blood. The receptors were gathered from a man between 65 and 85 years old with acute or convalescent COVID-19.

In nucleotides, the CDR3 is TGTGCCAGCAGCCCAATACGCTACAGGGCAGATACGCAGTATTTT. It codes for CASSPIRYRADTQYF. The gene calls are TRBV28 and TRBJ2-3, with D possibly TRBD1 on 6 matching bases. This CDR3 comprises 15 residues. Germline values: CDR1 MDHEN, CDR2 SYDVKM. V lost 6 bases, J lost 4 bases, and 17 bases lay in between.

This chain connects TRBV30 to TRBJ1-4; D is possibly TRBD1 (6 bases). The germline V gene encodes CDR1 GTSNPN and CDR2 SVGIG (reference sequence). Between the trimmed V and J ends, which lost 3 bases and 5 bases, there was a span of 13 bases. The CDR3 is 14 residues long. CDR3 residues: CAWRARGANEKLFF. The CDR3 DNA reads TGTGCCTGGAGGGCACGGGGGGCAAATGAAAAACTGTTTTTT.

The V gene is TRBV7-8, the J gene TRBJ2-1; 8 bases map to TRBD1. Germline V gene data show CDR1 as SGHVS and CDR2 as FQNEAQ. V was pared by 5 bases and J by 3 bases, with 9 bases of the junction left unmatched. The CDR3 has 16 residues. CDR3: CASSPLTGALYNEQFF. As DNA, the CDR3 is TGTGCCAGCAGCCCCTTGACAGGGGCTCTCTACAATGAGCAGTTCTTC.

The CDR3 DNA reads TGTGCCAGCAGCGACGACGGGGTAGAAGCTTTCTTT. It specifies CASSDDGVEAFF. The chain joins TRBV7-9 to TRBJ1-1; no clear D gene. Germline lookup yields CDR1 SEHNR and CDR2 FQNEAQ (reference sequence). Trimming pared 5 bases from V and 8 bases from J, leaving 12 bases between. CDR3 size: 12 residues.

J is TRBJ2-3 and V is TRBV5-4, with 7 positions matching TRBD2. Germline V gene lookup returns CDR1 SGHNT and CDR2 YYREEE (reference sequence). This CDR3 spans 18 amino acids. Trimming at V came to 3 bases and at J to 8 bases, leaving 21 bases not matched to a gene. CDR3 in DNA: TGTGCCAGCAGCTCGGGAGGTGCTAGGGGAGGCTCGGGGGGTACGCAGTATTTT. This encodes CASSSGGARGGSGGTQYF.

The chain couples TRBV28 to TRBJ2-7, with TRBD1 matching over 9 bases. Trimming cost V 6 bases and J 0 bases; bases outside gene matches: 6. Germline V gives CDR1 MDHEN, CDR2 SYDVKM. CDR3 size: 15 residues. The CDR3 protein is CASRSDRGYSYEQYV. In DNA form, the CDR3 reads TGTGCCAGCAGATCCGACAGGGGGTACTCCTACGAGCAGTACGTC.

The chain employs TRBV28 and TRBJ2-7; TRBD2 aligns across 7 bases. The V gene end was trimmed by 4 bases and the J gene end by 6 bases; junction bases not matched to a gene: 12. Germline V gene lookup returns CDR1 MDHEN and CDR2 SYDVKM. This CDR3 is 15 amino acids long. Written as DNA, the CDR3 is TGTGCCAGCAGTTCACGGGTGGGGGGGTCCACCGAGCAGTACTTC. This codes for CASSSRVGGSTEQYF.

V gene TRBV18 combines with J gene TRBJ2-3, with 11 bases that match TRBD2. V lost 3 bases to trimming and J lost 2 bases; unmatched junction nucleotides: 10. Germline values: CDR1 KGHSH, CDR2 LQKENI. This CDR3 region has 18 residues. Here the CDR3 reads CASSPNLGLADSTDTQYF. CDR3 nucleotide sequence: TGTGCCAGCTCACCTAATCTGGGACTAGCGGACTCCACAGATACGCAGTATTTT.

This clone was observed once. The chain is built from TRBV7-9 and TRBJ1-2; 7 bases match TRBD1. Germline V gene lookup returns CDR1 SEHNR and CDR2 FQNEAQ (reference sequence). The CDR3 totals 12 residues. V lost 5 bases and J lost 8; bases outside the gene matches: 5. CDR3 in amino acids: CASSPDRVGYTF. The CDR3 DNA is TGTGCCAGCAGCCCTGACAGGGTCGGCTACACCTTC.

The chain joins TRBV28 to TRBJ2-7; 13 bases are a match to TRBD2. In germline, CDR1 is MDHEN, CDR2 SYDVKM. The V gene end was trimmed by 6 bases and the J gene end by 2 bases; junction bases not matched to a gene: 7. The CDR3 totals 16 residues. The CDR3: CASSLPGLAGAYEQYF. The CDR3 nucleotides read TGTGCCAGCAGCTTACCCGGACTAGCGGGGGCCTACGAGCAGTACTTC.

The chain couples TRBV5-1 to TRBJ1-5; 8 nucleotides line up with TRBD1. The V gene end was trimmed by 0 bases and the J gene end by 5 bases; junction bases not matched to a gene: 1. CDR1 and CDR2 (germline): SGHRS, YFSETQ. The CDR3 is made up of 14 amino acids. CDR3 residues: CASSLAGGDQPQHF. The DNA for the CDR3 is TGCGCCAGCAGCTTGGCAGGGGGCGATCAGCCCCAGCATTTT.

The rearrangement joins TRBV5-1 to TRBJ1-2; tentatively, D is TRBD1 (6 bases). The V end lost 1 base, the J end lost 8 bases, and 18 bases lay between the germline ends. This CDR3 comprises 15 residues. The germline gives CDR1 SGHRS, CDR2 YFSETQ. CDR3 sequence reads: CASSLTRDTSAGYTF. The CDR3 region has the DNA TGCGCCAGCAGCTTGACACGGGACACCTCGGCAGGCTACACCTTC.

This clone was detected once. The chain has TRBV30 and TRBJ1-1, with a possible D match to TRBD1 (5 bases). CDR3 length equals 13 residues. With 0 bases removed from V and 5 bases from J, the gap between germline ends came to 10 bases. From germline, CDR1 is GTSNPN and CDR2 SVGIG (reference sequence). The CDR3 sequence is CAWSVGGGTEAFF. The CDR3 DNA reads TGTGCCTGGAGTGTCGGGGGGGGAACTGAAGCTTTCTTT.

This clone was picked up a small number of times. The chain combines TRBV2 with TRBJ1-2; D uncertain. The V gene's germline CDR1 is SNHLY and CDR2 FYNNEI. V lost 4 bases and J lost 0, with 9 bases in between. CDR3 size: 14 residues. The CDR3 here is CASSARAANYGYTF. The CDR3 DNA reads TGTGCCAGCAGTGCGAGGGCCGCTAACTATGGCTACACCTTC.

This clone was counted once. The V gene is TRBV28, the J gene TRBJ1-4; possible D gene TRBD1, 5 bases. CDR3 length: 14 residues. Germline CDR1 reads MDHEN; CDR2 reads SYDVKM. V lost 8 bases and J lost 3, with 13 bases in between. CDR3 bases: TGTGCCAGCCGGGGGGGTCCAGCTAATGAAAAACTGTTTTTT. Amino acid sequence: CASRGGPANEKLFF.

J is TRBJ1-2 and V is TRBV6-4, with 10 positions matching TRBD1. With V trimmed by 0 bases and J by 0 bases, 7 bases remained unmatched. The CDR3 loop spans 18 amino acids. CDR1 and CDR2 (germline): MRHNA, SNTAGT. CDR3 sequence reads: CASSDSYRGQGANYGYTF. CDR3 sequence (DNA): TGTGCCAGCAGTGACTCGTATCGCGGACAGGGGGCTAACTATGGCTACACCTTC.

The chain combines TRBV5-1 with TRBJ2-2; 7 positions agree with TRBD2. The V and J ends lost 5 bases and 1 base, in that order; junction bases with no gene match: 5. The CDR3 covers 15 residues. Germline CDR1 and CDR2: SGHRS and YFSETQ. In DNA, the CDR3 is TGCGCCAGCAGAGCCGTAGCGGGGAACACCGGGGAGCTGTTTTTT. Amino acids: CASRAVAGNTGELFF.

This rearrangement joins TRBV7-9 to TRBJ2-2; possibly TRBD2 for D (6 bases). CDR1 and CDR2 from the germline V gene are SEHNR and FQNEAQ (reference sequence). The CDR3 contains 15 residues. Between the trimmed V and J ends, which lost 1 base and 5 bases, there was a span of 11 bases. The CDR3 sequence is CASSLGTGETGELFF. In DNA form, the CDR3 reads TGTGCCAGCAGCTTAGGCACGGGAGAGACCGGGGAGCTGTTTTTT.

This clone was recorded once. The chain uses TRBV4-1 and TRBJ1-1; tentative D call: TRBD1 (6 bases). The CDR3 runs 13 residues. Trimming took off 1 base at V and 11 bases at J, with 14 bases between the two ends. Germline V gives CDR1 MGHRA, CDR2 YSYEKL. This CDR3 reads CASSQVPGGWAFF. The CDR3 DNA sequence: TGCGCCAGCAGCCAAGTGCCGGGGGGCTGGGCTTTCTTT.

This clone showed up just a few times. The CDR3: CASSLAPGSSGNTIYF. The CDR3 DNA follows: TGCGCCAGCAGCTTGGCGCCGGGGAGCTCTGGAAACACCATATATTTT. This chain connects TRBV5-1 to TRBJ1-3; D unresolved. V was trimmed by 0 bases and J by 0 bases, leaving 10 bases between them. Per the germline V gene, CDR1 is SGHRS and CDR2 is YFSETQ. The CDR3 has 16 amino acids.

The rearrangement links TRBV7-2 to TRBJ2-1; D gene ambiguous. The CDR3 spans 15 residues. V lost 5 bases, J lost 0 bases, and 11 bases lay in between. The germline V gene has CDR1 SGHTA and CDR2 FQGNSA. In nucleotides, the CDR3 is TGTGCCAGCAGCCCTTTACCGAGCTCCTACAATGAGCAGTTCTTC. As protein: CASSPLPSSYNEQFF.

The chain uses TRBV28 and TRBJ2-7; D remains unclear. Germline lookup yields CDR1 MDHEN and CDR2 SYDVKM. The ends were cut back, 6 bases at V and 3 bases at J, with 6 bases in the middle. The CDR3 is made up of 11 amino acids. This CDR3 is CASRSNYEQYF. The CDR3 coding sequence is TGTGCCAGCAGGTCCAACTACGAGCAGTACTTC.